The T cell receptor beta chain under discussion was sequenced for a study of CD4 and CD8 cells across lung adenocarcinoma regions. From the PCR reads, TCRdb called clonotypes with MiXCR, one entry per CDR3 protein. The data show about 25,000 distinct CDR3 sequences, about 50% seen once. Donors had localized lung adenocarcinoma, a non-small cell lung cancer. A remark on this clonotype: The junction differs from germline at one of its ends, possibly a read error.

The CDR3 has 11 residues. CDR1 is LNHNV and CDR2 is YYDKDF in the germline V gene (reference sequence). The clonotype was recovered from a male donor with lung adenocarcinoma. The CD4 and CD8 labels of this study may be unreliable. This chain uses TRBV15 with TRBJ2-1; D uncertain. The material sequenced was CD8+ T cells from the center of a lung tumor. As DNA, the CDR3 is TGTGCCGCCAGCAGACGGAATGAGCAGTTCTTC. This encodes CAASRRNEQFF.